The 23 T cell receptor beta chains below were found in one sample sequenced in a study of T cell responses to AZD1222 COVID-19 vaccine. TCRdb's table, derived via immunoSEQ multiplex PCR, lists solely in-frame clones and lacks some. The data contain about 84,000 clones, roughly 85% of them singletons. Sequencing used peripheral blood, obtained on day 0 of AZD1222 vaccination. Every receptor here comes from an adult in good health.

The chain couples TRBV2 to TRBJ1-2; 9 bases are a match to TRBD1. This CDR3 region has 13 residues. Germline CDR1 is SNHLY and CDR2 is FYNNEI. V was pared by 5 bases and J by 8 bases, with 6 bases of the junction left unmatched. CDR3 loop: CASSLGQGGGYTF. The CDR3 DNA reads as TGTGCCAGCAGTTTGGGACAGGGCGGAGGCTACACCTTC.

Only one count was recorded for this clone. The chain recombines TRBV3-1 (or the pseudogene TRBV3-2) with TRBJ2-7; TRBD1 aligns across 8 bases. The CDR3 runs 13 residues. Germline V gene sequence: CDR1 LGHDT, CDR2 YNNKEL (reference sequence). V was pared by 6 bases and J by 6 bases, with 7 bases of the junction left unmatched. The CDR3 DNA reads TGTGCCAGCAGTTACGTCGACAGGGGCGAGCAGTACTTC. Its protein is CASSYVDRGEQYF.

V is TRBV10-3 and J is TRBJ1-1; 7 bases fit TRBD1. Germline V gene data show CDR1 as ENHRY and CDR2 as SYGVKD. V gave up 6 bases and J gave up 1 base; unmatched junction bases: 5. CDR3 length: 14 amino acids. In DNA form, the CDR3 reads TGTGCCATCAGCAGGGGGGACGAGAACACTGAAGCTTTCTTT. This encodes CAISRGDENTEAFF.

The J gene is TRBJ2-7, the V gene TRBV7-2, with D uncertain. V was clipped by 2 bases and J by 4 bases, with 15 bases between them. The CDR3 sequence is 15 residues long. Germline values: CDR1 SGHTA, CDR2 FQGNSA. DNA for the CDR3: TGTGCCAGCAGCTTATCCCCGCGTTTCCCGTACGAGCAGTACTTC. Its protein is CASSLSPRFPYEQYF.

The chain has TRBV6-5 and TRBJ1-2; TRBD1 matches at 7 bases. V trimming: 6 bases; J trimming: 9 bases; junction bases outside the gene matches: 7. The CDR3 consists of 12 residues. Germline V gene data show CDR1 as MNHEY and CDR2 as SVGAGI. The CDR3 reads CASRFTTGSYTF. In DNA form, the CDR3 reads TGTGCCAGCAGATTTACGACAGGGAGCTACACCTTC.

This chain joins TRBV5-4 and TRBJ2-1; D is possibly TRBD1 (5 bases). V was pared by 4 bases and J by 7 bases, with 18 bases between. From germline, CDR1 is SGHNT and CDR2 YYREEE (reference sequence). This CDR3 has 15 amino acids. The CDR3 protein is CASSSGSRARNEQFF. The CDR3 region has the DNA TGTGCCAGCAGCAGTGGTAGCAGGGCGAGGAATGAGCAGTTCTTC.

Worth noting for this clone: A much larger clone is a single base away; this may be a read error. V and J are TRBV28 and TRBJ1-1; no reliable D call. Deletions cut 7 bases from V and 4 bases from J, with 7 bases between. The CDR3 length is 11 residues. Germline CDR1 is MDHEN and CDR2 is SYDVKM. In DNA form, the CDR3 reads TGTGCCAGCATGGTGGGCACTGAAGCTTTCTTT. It yields the protein CASMVGTEAFF.

The rearrangement joins TRBV10-3 to TRBJ1-1; maybe TRBD1 (6 bases). Trimming took 3 bases from V and 5 from J, leaving 13 bases between them. The CDR3 consists of 14 residues. Germline values: CDR1 ENHRY, CDR2 SYGVKD. The CDR3 is CAISESAGTTEAFF. The CDR3 coding sequence is TGTGCCATCAGTGAATCTGCCGGGACAACTGAAGCTTTCTTT.

This clone was seen more than once but under ten times. The rearrangement joins TRBV5-5 to TRBJ1-3, with D possibly TRBD1 on 5 matching bases. Germline CDR1 is SGHKS and CDR2 is YYEKEE (reference sequence). The V end lost 6 bases, the J end lost 0 bases, and 10 bases lay between the germline ends. This CDR3 comprises 14 residues. The CDR3 spells CASKQASSGNTIYF. The CDR3 coding sequence is TGTGCCAGCAAACAGGCGAGCTCTGGAAACACCATATATTTT.

The gene calls are TRBV10-3 and TRBJ1-4, with 7 nucleotides matching TRBD1. The V gene's germline CDR1 is ENHRY and CDR2 SYGVKD. V lost 2 bases and J lost 0; bases outside the gene matches: 12. The CDR3 length is 19 residues. The CDR3 DNA follows: TGTGCCATCAGTGAGCTCTGGGACAGTGAGTCCTCAACTAATGAAAAACTGTTTTTT. Its protein is CAISELWDSESSTNEKLFF.

In its sample, this clone is medium-sized. The rearrangement links TRBV27 to TRBJ1-2; 10 bases are a match to TRBD1. V shed 3 bases and J 4 bases; nucleotides not matched to a gene: 14. Germline assignment: CDR1 MNHEY and CDR2 SMNVEV (reference sequence). This CDR3 has 18 amino acids. As DNA, the CDR3 is TGTGCCAGCAGTTTCGCTCGGGGTGACAGGGGGCTGGTCTATGGCTACACCTTC. Its protein product is CASSFARGDRGLVYGYTF.

This chain uses TRBV6-5 with TRBJ1-1; TRBD1 might be the D (6 bases). The V end lost 6 bases, the J end lost 0 bases, and 8 bases lay between the germline ends. The CDR3 loop spans 13 amino acids. Germline V gene sequence: CDR1 MNHEY, CDR2 SVGAGI. The CDR3 here is CASRWTVNTEAFF. CDR3 DNA: TGTGCCAGCAGATGGACAGTGAACACTGAAGCTTTCTTT.

The chain recombines TRBV15 with TRBJ2-7; D is perhaps TRBD2 (6 bases). Trimming took off 0 bases at V and 2 bases at J, with 11 bases between the two ends. Germline CDR1 is LNHNV and CDR2 is YYDKDF (reference sequence). This CDR3 has 15 amino acids. DNA for the CDR3: TGTGCCACCAGCAGAGAAGGCGGGATTACCTACGAGCAGTACTTC. Translation gives CATSREGGITYEQYF.

The chain combines TRBV15 with TRBJ2-1, with 7 bases that match TRBD2. The CDR3 spans 15 residues. Germline trimming cut 0 bases from V and 2 bases from J; bases unmatched to any gene: 1. Looked up from germline, CDR1 is LNHNV and CDR2 is YYDKDF (reference sequence). CDR3 in amino acids: CATSRDSGPYNEQFF. In DNA, the CDR3 is TGTGCCACCAGCAGAGATAGCGGGCCCTACAATGAGCAGTTCTTC.

The V and J genes are TRBV27 and TRBJ1-1, with unresolved D. CDR3 length: 13 amino acids. Trimming left V 2 bases short and J 1 base short, with 5 bases between. Germline CDR1 is MNHEY and CDR2 is SMNVEV (reference sequence). Here the CDR3 reads CASSLVGNTEAFF. CDR3 sequence (DNA): TGTGCCAGCAGTTTAGTAGGGAACACTGAAGCTTTCTTT.

The gene calls are TRBV7-2 and TRBJ2-7; the D is unclear. CDR3 size: 14 residues. V lost 0 bases and J lost 0, with 6 bases in between. Germline CDR1 SGHTA, CDR2 FQGNSA. The CDR3 nucleotides are TGTGCCAGCAGCTTAGCGGATCGCTCCTACGAGCAGTACTTC. Its translation: CASSLADRSYEQYF.

The chain carries TRBV18 and TRBJ2-1, with D unclear. Germline V gene lookup returns CDR1 KGHSH and CDR2 LQKENI. The CDR3 covers 13 residues. V lost 3 bases, J lost 9 bases, and 12 bases lay in between. The CDR3 sequence: CASSPWGSAEQFF. In DNA form, the CDR3 reads TGTGCCAGCTCACCGTGGGGATCGGCTGAGCAGTTCTTC.

The chain joins TRBV12-3 or TRBV12-4 to TRBJ2-5, with D unclear. Trimming took 0 bases from V and 4 from J, leaving 6 bases between them. The CDR3 contains 13 residues. The CDR3 DNA is TGTGCCAGCAGTTTAGCGGATCGAGAGACCCAGTACTTC. It translates to CASSLADRETQYF.

This chain links TRBV6-2 or TRBV6-3 with TRBJ2-1, with D tentatively TRBD2 (7 bases). The CDR3 loop spans 18 amino acids. Trimming took 2 bases from V and 12 from J, leaving 29 bases between them. Germline CDR1 is MNHEY and CDR2 is SVGEGT. In nucleotides, the CDR3 is TGTGCCAGCAGTTACCCTCGGCAGGGGTTTATGAGGACTAGGAGGCAGTTCTTC. This sequence encodes CASSYPRQGFMRTRRQFF.

This clone has just one count. The CDR3 region has the DNA TGTGCCAGCAGGAGGGCCGACGTCTACGAGCAGTACTTC. It yields the protein CASRRADVYEQYF. This chain uses TRBV6-5 with TRBJ2-7; weak D call: TRBD2 (5 bases). V was shortened by 6 bases and J by 3 bases, with 12 bases between the two germline ends. Germline V gene lookup returns CDR1 MNHEY and CDR2 SVGAGI. There are 13 residues in the CDR3.

V gene TRBV3-1 (or the pseudogene TRBV3-2) combines with J gene TRBJ1-3; D gene ambiguous. The CDR3 spans 11 residues. Trimming pared 4 bases from V and 3 bases from J, leaving 1 base between. Per the germline V gene, CDR1 is LGHDT and CDR2 is YNNKEL (reference sequence). CDR3 sequence: CASSRGNTIYF. In DNA form, the CDR3 reads TGTGCCAGCAGCCGTGGAAACACCATATATTTT.

This chain links TRBV9 with TRBJ2-5; the match to TRBD1 covers 9 bases. Per germline, CDR1 SGDLS and CDR2 YYNGEE. J gave up 6 bases and V 2 bases, and 11 bases lay outside the gene matches. The CDR3 extends over 16 amino acids. CDR3 nucleotide sequence: TGTGCCAGCAGCGTCGGGGGACAGGGAACGACGAAGACCCAGTACTTC. This sequence encodes CASSVGGQGTTKTQYF.

This chain connects TRBV2 to TRBJ2-3, with 10 bases identical to TRBD2. V was pared by 10 bases and J by 5 bases, with 9 bases of the junction left unmatched. This CDR3 has 14 residues. The germline gives CDR1 SNHLY, CDR2 FYNNEI. CDR3 protein: CATMTPSGGDTQYF. The CDR3 DNA follows: TGTGCCACCATGACCCCTAGCGGGGGAGATACGCAGTATTTT.